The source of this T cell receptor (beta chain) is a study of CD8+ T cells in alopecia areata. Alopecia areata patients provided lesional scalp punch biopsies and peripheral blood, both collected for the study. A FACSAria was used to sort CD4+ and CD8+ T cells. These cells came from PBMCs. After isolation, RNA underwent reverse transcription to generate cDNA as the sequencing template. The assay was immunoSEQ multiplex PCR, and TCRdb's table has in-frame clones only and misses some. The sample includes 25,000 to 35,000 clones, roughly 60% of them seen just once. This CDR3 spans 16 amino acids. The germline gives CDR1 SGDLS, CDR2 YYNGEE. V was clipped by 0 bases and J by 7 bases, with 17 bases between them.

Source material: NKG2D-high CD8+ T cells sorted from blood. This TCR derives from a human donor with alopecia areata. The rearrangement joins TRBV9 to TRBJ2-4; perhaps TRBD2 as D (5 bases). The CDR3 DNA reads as TGTGCCAGCAGCGTAGGGCCGGGAATGAATAAGAACATTCAGTACTTC. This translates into CASSVGPGMNKNIQYF.